This T cell receptor (beta chain) was identified in a study of T-cell reconstitution after alpha-beta-depleted transplantation in children. This sample's TCRbeta library carried unique molecular identifier barcodes. TCRdb reprocessed the PCR reads via MiXCR and lists one record per CDR3 protein. Of just under 350,000 distinct CDR3 sequences listed, 15% to 20% were seen once; the top ten hold around 38%. V lost 0 bases and J lost 1, with 9 bases in between. This CDR3 has 15 residues. CDR1 is SGHDT, CDR2 YYEEEE, per germline. This clonotype has at least ten counts. Its antigen is as yet unknown. Regarding the study as a whole: T cells produced anew were the main source of T-cell counts and diversity one year after transplant.

V gene TRBV5-6 combines with J gene TRBJ2-3, with D hard to call. This sequence originates from a male patient between 2 and 15 years old who had a stem cell transplant for acute lymphoblastic leukemia, so the T cells may come from the graft donor. This sample comprised PBMCs, mostly from graft donor cells, obtained 360 days after TCRalphabeta/CD19-depleted stem cell transplant. Here the CDR3 DNA reads TGTGCCAGCAGCTTGGCGACTGCGGGCACAGATACGCAGTATTTT. Amino acids: CASSLATAGTDTQYF. Variable domain in full (rest from reference TRBV5-6 and TRBJ2-3): DAGVTQSPTHLIKTRGQQVTLRCSPKSGHDTVSWYQQALGQGPQFIFQYYEEEERQRGNFPDRFSGHQFPNYSSELNVNALLLGDSALYLCASSLATAGTDTQYFGPGTRLTVL.